A selection of T cell receptor beta chains follows, all from one sample in a study of CD8+CD57+ T cells in acquired aplastic anemia. TCRdb called the reads again in MiXCR, with one record for every CDR3 protein. Of more than 150,000 distinct CDR3 sequences listed, 46% are singletons. Sequencing was done on a sample of sorted CD4+, CD8+, or CD8+CD57+ T cells (not recorded which) from PBMCs. The receptor source for this set is a human donor in good health. CDR3s leave out the opening cysteine and the closing phenylalanine or tryptophan.

TRBJ1-6 | TRBV29-1 | SVGDRGGNSPLH
TRBJ1-4 | TRBV15 | ATSRERREKLL
TRBJ2-5 | TRBV20-1 | SAIRTSGSETQY
TRBJ2-7 | TRBV19 | ASSITGLVVPEQY
TRBJ1-4 | TRBV4-1 | ANSPRRFSNEKLF
TRBJ2-2 | TRBV3-1 | ASSQDGRNTGELF
TRBJ2-7 | TRBV5-1 | ASSGTGGYEQY
TRBJ2-7 | TRBV15 | ATSRDLTGGLNEQY
TRBJ1-6 | TRBV9 | ASSDGTPAFSPLH
TRBJ2-5 | TRBV20-1 | SASMTSGGANPGTQY
TRBJ2-2 | TRBV12-3/TRBV12-4 | ASSFSSSGRIGVGELF
TRBJ2-1 | TRBV19 | ASRSGLDQF
TRBJ2-1 | TRBV29-1 | SVDTGYEQF
TRBJ2-7 | TRBV25-1 | ASSELGGLNEQY
TRBJ2-7 | TRBV10-2 | ATRSGTSIDEQY
TRBJ2-1 | TRBV15 | ATSSSGGAVQF